Below are 29 T cell receptor beta chains sequenced from a single sample in a study of cytomegalovirus exposure and HLA in healthy donors. The PCR had 60 Vbeta and 13 Jbeta primers. Libraries were prepared by immunoSEQ multiplex PCR; TCRdb keeps only in-frame clonotypes and omits some of them. This listing includes roughly 100,000 clones. The sequencing sample was made of PBMCs. These receptors all come from a man aged 45 to 65 in good health and CMV-seropositive.

The gene calls are TRBV6-5 and TRBJ1-5; the D gene is possibly TRBD1 (6 bases). Germline-derived CDR1 and CDR2 are MNHEY and SVGAGI. The CDR3 runs 13 residues. Trimming took off 6 bases at V and 1 base at J, with 7 bases between the two ends. Here the CDR3 DNA reads TGTGCCAGCAGCACAGGGAGCAATCAGCCCCAGCATTTT. Protein sequence: CASSTGSNQPQHF.

The rearrangement uses TRBV30 and TRBJ1-2, with D tentatively TRBD1 (5 bases). Germline CDR1 is GTSNPN and CDR2 is SVGIG (reference sequence). The CDR3 is made up of 14 amino acids. Trimming cost V 0 bases and J 8 bases, with 16 bases left between them. DNA of the CDR3: TGTGCCTGGAGTGTCGCGGGGGGGATAGGGGGCTACACCTTC. Its translation is CAWSVAGGIGGYTF.

The chain is built from TRBV7-9 and TRBJ2-5; perhaps TRBD2 as D (6 bases). V shed 8 bases and J shed 5 bases, with 24 bases lying between them. This CDR3 has 16 residues. The germline CDR1 and CDR2 sequences are SEHNR and FQNEAQ (reference sequence). The chain's CDR3 is CASATPPGRREETQYF. The CDR3 region has the DNA TGTGCCAGCGCTACTCCGCCAGGGCGGAGGGAGGAGACCCAGTACTTC. Supplemented by reference TRBV7-9 and TRBJ2-5, the full variable domain reads DTGVSQNPRHKITKRGQNVTFRCDPISEHNRLYWYRQTLGQGPEFLTYFQNEAQLEKSRLLSDRFSAERPKGSFSTLEIQRTEQGDSAMYLCASATPPGRREETQYFGPGTRLLVL.

The chain uses TRBV29-1 and TRBJ2-3; TRBD2 agrees at 9 bases. The V gene end was trimmed by 7 bases and the J gene end by 2 bases; junction bases not matched to a gene: 10. CDR1 and CDR2 from the germline V gene are SQVTM and ANQGSEA. The CDR3 has 15 residues. CDR3 sequence (DNA): TGCAGCGCAGCCCCCGGGACTAGCCTCACAGATACGCAGTATTTT. Translated: CSAAPGTSLTDTQYF.

V and J are TRBV30 and TRBJ2-7; tentative D call: TRBD1 (6 bases). The germline V gene encodes CDR1 GTSNPN and CDR2 SVGIG (reference sequence). CDR3 length: 12 residues. CDR3 coding DNA: TGTGCGGCTTACAGGGTGGGGGCGGCGCAGTACTTC. It codes for CAAYRVGAAQYF.

The CDR3 region is CASSRSLKPSYEQYF. CDR3 nucleotide sequence: TGTGCCAGTAGTAGGTCTTTAAAGCCCTCCTACGAGCAGTACTTC. The rearrangement uses TRBV19 and TRBJ2-7; no clear D gene. V shed 4 bases and J shed 0 bases, with 13 bases lying between them. The CDR3 runs 15 residues. Germline V gene lookup returns CDR1 LNHDA and CDR2 SQIVND (reference sequence).

The chain is built from TRBV6-5 and TRBJ1-4; 8 bases agree with TRBD1. The CDR3 runs 15 residues. Per germline, CDR1 MNHEY and CDR2 SVGAGI. Trimming cost V 5 bases and J 7 bases; bases outside gene matches: 9. Here the CDR3 DNA reads TGTGCCAGCAGTCCTCAGGACAGGGTGGCTGAAAAACTGTTTTTT. It yields the protein CASSPQDRVAEKLFF.

The chain recombines TRBV5-5 with TRBJ1-1; the D is unclear. This CDR3 contains 10 residues. V lost 5 bases and J lost 8, with 7 bases in between. The V gene's germline CDR1 is SGHKS and CDR2 YYEKEE (reference sequence). The CDR3 nucleotides are TGTGCCAGCAGTTCAGGAGAAGCTTTCTTT. Amino acid sequence: CASSSGEAFF.

The gene calls are TRBV19 and TRBJ1-1; tentative D call: TRBD1 (5 bases). The length of the CDR3 is 16 residues. Germline V gives CDR1 LNHDA, CDR2 SQIVND (reference sequence). Trimming stripped 1 base from V and 0 bases from J, with 12 bases between. The CDR3 bases are TGTGCCAGTAGTATAGGTTGGGGCACCTTGAACACTGAAGCTTTCTTT. Protein: CASSIGWGTLNTEAFF.

The chain recombines TRBV5-1 with TRBJ2-5, with TRBD1 identical over 10 bases. CDR1 SGHRS and CDR2 YFSETQ come from the germline V gene. There are 15 residues in the CDR3. Trimming cost V 4 bases and J 5 bases; bases outside gene matches: 8. In DNA form, the CDR3 reads TGCGCCAGCAGCCTAGTTGGGACAGGGGCGGAGACCCAGTACTTC. This sequence encodes CASSLVGTGAETQYF.

As regards this clone: The junction differs from germline at one of its ends, possibly a read error. The chain joins TRBV13 to TRBJ2-5; 8 nucleotides agree with TRBD1. The length of the CDR3 is 14 residues. Germline V CDR1 and CDR2: PRHDT, FYEKMQ (reference sequence). This chain's CDR3 is CASSSVSGTGGPHF. Written as DNA, the CDR3 is TGTGCCAGCAGCTCGGTTTCGGGTACAGGGGGGCCCCACTTC.

Written as DNA, the CDR3 is TGCAGCGCCCACAGGGGGTCCTACAATGAGCAGTTCTTC. This codes for CSAHRGSYNEQFF. The chain couples TRBV29-1 to TRBJ2-1; 8 bases match TRBD1. After removal of 7 bases from V and 1 base from J, the junction contained 3 bases not matched to a gene. The CDR3 extends over 13 amino acids. Germline-derived CDR1 and CDR2 are SQVTM and ANQGSEA.

The rearrangement joins TRBV29-1 to TRBJ1-2, with TRBD1 matching 9 bases. Germline assignment: CDR1 SQVTM and CDR2 ANQGSEA. The CDR3 is made up of 13 amino acids. The V gene end was trimmed by 5 bases and the J gene end by 2 bases; junction bases not matched to a gene: 3. Here the CDR3 DNA reads TGCAGCGTTACGGGGACAGGGAACTATGGCTACACCTTC. This encodes CSVTGTGNYGYTF.

The rearrangement links TRBV4-3 to TRBJ1-1; D is perhaps TRBD1 (5 bases). V was clipped by 4 bases and J by 2 bases, with 11 bases between them. This CDR3 has 14 amino acids. Germline CDR1 and CDR2: LGHNA and YSLEER. CDR3 DNA sequence: TGCGCCAGCAGCCGGGTAGGACATAACACTGAAGCTTTCTTT. Translated, it gives CASSRVGHNTEAFF.

V usage is TRBV2 and J usage is TRBJ1-5; 8 bases agree with TRBD1. The junction had 0 bases not matched to a gene; V was cut back by 3 bases and J by 2 bases. This CDR3 is built from 14 residues. Per germline, CDR1 SNHLY and CDR2 FYNNEI. DNA of the CDR3: TGTGCCAGCAGTGACAGGGGGCGCAATCAGCCCCAGCATTTT. This codes for CASSDRGRNQPQHF.

The chain joins TRBV30 to TRBJ1-2; D is unresolved. Germline lookup yields CDR1 GTSNPN and CDR2 SVGIG (reference sequence). CDR3 length: 12 amino acids. V gave up 2 bases and J gave up 3 bases, with 7 bases separating them. CDR3 sequence (DNA): TGTGCCTGGAGTCCGGTCGACTATGGCTACACCTTC. It translates to CAWSPVDYGYTF.

This chain uses TRBV15 with TRBJ2-7, with D possibly TRBD2 on 6 matching bases. The CDR3 has 14 residues. V dropped 3 bases and J dropped 5 bases, with 14 bases sitting between them. Germline CDR1 and CDR2: LNHNV and YYDKDF (reference sequence). The CDR3 nucleotides read TGTGCCACCAGCAGCGCGGGAACGGCCAACGAGCAGTACTTC. Translating gives CATSSAGTANEQYF.

The chain uses TRBV11-3 and TRBJ1-1; tentative D call: TRBD1 (5 bases). Germline loops: CDR1 SGHNT, CDR2 YENEEA. V was trimmed by 1 base and J by 0 bases, leaving 6 bases between them. The CDR3 spans 14 residues. The CDR3 here is CASSLVQVNTEAFF. The CDR3 region has the DNA TGTGCCAGCAGCTTAGTACAGGTGAACACTGAAGCTTTCTTT.

The gene calls are TRBV6-6 and TRBJ2-1; tentatively, D is TRBD1 (6 bases). Germline CDR1 MNHNY, CDR2 SVGAGI (reference sequence). The CDR3 runs 15 residues. Deletions cut 2 bases from V and 0 bases from J, with 8 bases between. The CDR3 DNA follows: TGTGCCAGCAGTTACCTGGACAGCTCCTACAATGAGCAGTTCTTC. This sequence encodes CASSYLDSSYNEQFF.

The gene calls are TRBV30 and TRBJ2-5, with 7 bases aligning to TRBD1. V lost 4 bases and J lost 5; bases outside the gene matches: 7. The CDR3 loop spans 13 amino acids. Germline V gene lookup returns CDR1 GTSNPN and CDR2 SVGIG (reference sequence). In nucleotides, the CDR3 is TGTGCCTGGAAGAAAGGGGGCCTGGAGACCCAGTACTTC. Protein product: CAWKKGGLETQYF.

The chain links TRBV5-5 to TRBJ2-5; 12 positions match TRBD1. This CDR3 is built from 16 residues. The V gene's germline CDR1 is SGHKS and CDR2 YYEKEE (reference sequence). J was trimmed by 5 bases and V by 3 bases; bases with no gene match: 8. This CDR3 is CASSSGSGQGAETQYF. CDR3 coding DNA: TGTGCCAGCAGCTCTGGATCGGGACAGGGGGCTGAGACCCAGTACTTC.

The chain uses TRBV6-5 and TRBJ2-7, with D unresolved. Germline CDR1 and CDR2: MNHEY and SVGAGI. The CDR3 length is 13 residues. Trimming cost V 5 bases and J 4 bases, with 12 bases left between them. The CDR3 protein is CASSGPNDYEQYF. CDR3 DNA sequence: TGTGCCAGCAGTGGGCCGAACGATTACGAGCAGTACTTC.

The chain uses TRBV11-3 and TRBJ1-2; D is ambiguous. The CDR3 length is 13 residues. Germline V gene sequence: CDR1 SGHNT, CDR2 YENEEA. The germline V and J ends were trimmed by 3 bases and 0 bases, with 5 bases remaining between them. Written as DNA, the CDR3 is TGTGCCAGCAGCTTTGGCACTAACTATGGCTACACCTTC. It is translated as CASSFGTNYGYTF.

About this clone itself: One end of the junction fails to match germline, which may point to a read error. The rearrangement links TRBV7-7 to TRBJ2-5; 12 nucleotides line up with TRBD2. CDR1 and CDR2 (germline): SSHAT, FNYEAQ (reference sequence). This CDR3 has 17 amino acids. This CDR3 reads CASSLGGTSGPQETQYF. CDR3 nucleotides: TGTGCTAGCAGCTTAGGGGGGACTAGCGGGCCCCAAGAGACCCAGTACTTC.

This chain uses TRBV29-1 with TRBJ2-1; 9 nucleotides match TRBD2. The CDR3 has 13 amino acids. Germline values: CDR1 SQVTM, CDR2 ANQGSEA. With 5 bases clipped from V and 10 bases from J, the junction kept 9 bases outside the gene matches. For the CDR3, the DNA is TGCAGCGTTTCCCTAGCGGGGTATGGAGAGCAGTTCTTC. It codes for CSVSLAGYGEQFF.

This rearrangement joins TRBV5-4 to TRBJ2-2; 13 bases are a match to TRBD2. Looked up from germline, CDR1 is SGHNT and CDR2 is YYREEE (reference sequence). The CDR3 contains 16 residues. The J segment lost 3 bases and the V segment lost 4 bases, leaving 3 bases of the junction unmatched. As DNA, the CDR3 is TGTGCCAGCAGCAAAGGACTAGCGGGAGACACCGGGGAGCTGTTTTTT. Encoded protein: CASSKGLAGDTGELFF.

The chain links TRBV4-1 to TRBJ2-7; the D gene is possibly TRBD1 (6 bases). This CDR3 has 16 amino acids. V lost 0 bases and J lost 1, with 13 bases in between. Germline-derived CDR1 and CDR2 are MGHRA and YSYEKL. CDR3 nucleotide sequence: TGCGCCAGCAGCCAAGATTGGGCAGGGGCGTCCTACGAGCAGTACGTC. As protein: CASSQDWAGASYEQYV.

This sequence joins TRBV30 and TRBJ1-2; D ambiguous. The CDR3 covers 14 residues. Germline lookup yields CDR1 GTSNPN and CDR2 SVGIG (reference sequence). Trimming pared 2 bases from V and 0 bases from J, leaving 10 bases between. Here the CDR3 reads CAWSFGTSNYGYTF. The CDR3 region has the DNA TGTGCCTGGAGTTTTGGCACCTCTAACTATGGCTACACCTTC.

V and J are TRBV18 and TRBJ2-3, with a weak D call TRBD2 (5 bases). There are 15 residues in the CDR3. The germline V and J ends were trimmed by 5 bases and 5 bases, with 17 bases remaining between them. Germline V lookup: CDR1 KGHSH, CDR2 LQKENI. The CDR3 DNA reads TGTGCCAGCTCAGATGGACTGGGATTTAGAGATACGCAGTATTTT. Amino acid sequence: CASSDGLGFRDTQYF.